A single sample gave rise to the 10 T cell receptor beta chains below, sequenced in a study of cytomegalovirus exposure and HLA in healthy donors listed by TCRdb under 2017. The library was obtained by the immunoSEQ multiplex PCR assay. For the multiplex PCR, a mixture combining 60 forward primers for TCR Vbeta segments and 13 reverse primers for TCR Jbeta segments was used. Here the immuneACCESS table is served through TCRdb, limited to in-frame sequences with V and J called. Missing clones are a known gap in these copies; in checked studies unresolved V genes cover under half, and the rest lacks a known reason. This sample gives 160,000 or so clones in total; about 80% of them show up just once. The ten most abundant clones make up 2% to 2.5% of the sample. The sample was PBMCs. All receptors derive from a man aged 60-69 years in good health and CMV-seronegative.

This clone was seen a handful of times. This rearrangement joins TRBV4-3 to TRBJ2-2, with 10 bases aligning to TRBD2. This CDR3 comprises 20 residues. The germline V gene encodes CDR1 LGHNA and CDR2 YSLEER. V shed 0 bases and J 4 bases; nucleotides not matched to a gene: 14. The CDR3 nucleotides read TGCGCCAGCAGCCAAGAGTTAATAGCGGGAGGTCCCCGAGGCACCGGGGAGCTGTTTTTT. Its protein product is CASSQELIAGGPRGTGELFF.

The chain joins TRBV19 to TRBJ1-2; a possible D gene is TRBD1 (5 bases). Germline V gene data show CDR1 as LNHDA and CDR2 as SQIVND (reference sequence). CDR3 length: 14 residues. The ends were cut back, 1 base at V and 7 bases at J, with 13 bases in the middle. The CDR3 is CASSIGTRVPGYTF. DNA for the CDR3: TGTGCCAGTAGTATAGGAACCAGGGTTCCTGGCTACACCTTC.

This chain's CDR3 is CASSPGGGRTGELFF. The CDR3 DNA reads TGTGCCAGCAGCCCAGGCGGGGGGCGTACCGGGGAGCTGTTTTTT. V gene TRBV9 combines with J gene TRBJ2-2, with 8 bases that match TRBD2. CDR1 SGDLS and CDR2 YYNGEE come from the germline V gene. The CDR3 contains 15 residues. V lost 4 bases and J lost 5; bases outside the gene matches: 7.

This clone was observed a few times. The V and J genes are TRBV6-6 and TRBJ2-7; TRBD1 agrees at 10 bases. The germline V gene has CDR1 MNHNY and CDR2 SVGAGI (reference sequence). V trimming: 5 bases; J trimming: 4 bases; junction bases outside the gene matches: 5. CDR3 length: 14 amino acids. CDR3 nucleotide sequence: TGTGCCAGCAGTCGAGGGACAGGGGAATACGAGCAGTACTTC. Translating it yields CASSRGTGEYEQYF.

V and J are TRBV14 and TRBJ2-7, with a tentative D call TRBD2 (5 bases). CDR3 length: 16 amino acids. Per germline, CDR1 SGHDN and CDR2 FVKESK. V dropped 1 base and J dropped 7 bases, with 20 bases sitting between them. The CDR3 nucleotides are TGTGCCAGCAGCCAAGGGTTTGGCCCCCCTACGGGGGAGCAGTACTTC. Protein product: CASSQGFGPPTGEQYF.

V and J are TRBV27 and TRBJ2-2; 9 bases are shared with TRBD2. The CDR3 has 16 residues. CDR1 is MNHEY and CDR2 is SMNVEV in the germline V gene (reference sequence). V shed 5 bases and J 3 bases; nucleotides not matched to a gene: 7. The chain's CDR3 is CASSVGLATDTGELFF. Written as DNA, the CDR3 is TGTGCCAGCAGTGTTGGACTAGCGACCGACACCGGGGAGCTGTTTTTT.

The chain uses TRBV27 and TRBJ1-5; D unclear. The CDR3 runs to 19 residues. Trimming left V 4 bases short and J 0 bases short, with 22 bases between. Germline V gene lookup returns CDR1 MNHEY and CDR2 SMNVEV (reference sequence). In DNA, the CDR3 is TGTGCCAGCAGTTCCGCGGGGAGACTGAATAGATATAGCAATCAGCCCCAGCATTTT. Amino acid sequence: CASSSAGRLNRYSNQPQHF.

The chain has TRBV10-3 and TRBJ1-4; D gene uncertain. V lost 6 bases, J lost 3 bases, and 14 bases lay in between. The CDR3 extends over 15 amino acids. Per the germline V gene, CDR1 is ENHRY and CDR2 is SYGVKD. The CDR3 DNA reads as TGTGCCATCAGGGCCGACAATACACCTAATGAAAAACTGTTTTTT. Amino acids: CAIRADNTPNEKLFF.

The CDR3 nucleotides read TGTGCCAGCAGCTTAGGAGTTGGGACAGGGTACGAGCAGTACTTC. This encodes CASSLGVGTGYEQYF. The V gene is TRBV7-8, the J gene TRBJ2-7; 9 nucleotides align to TRBD1. Germline CDR1 is SGHVS and CDR2 is FQNEAQ. Losses at the gene ends were 1 base for V and 4 bases for J; bases not matched to a gene: 5. The CDR3 is made up of 15 amino acids. Supplemented by reference TRBV7-8 and TRBJ2-7, the full variable domain reads GAGVSQSPRYKVAKRGQDVALRCDPISGHVSLFWYQQALGQGPEFLTYFQNEAQLDKSGLPSDRFFAERPEGSVSTLKIQRTQQEDSAVYLCASSLGVGTGYEQYFGPGTRLTVT.

With respect to this clone: One end of the junction varies from germline; a read error may be responsible. The chain employs TRBV2 and TRBJ2-1, with D possibly TRBD2 on 6 matching bases. The CDR3 length is 15 residues. Per the germline V gene, CDR1 is SNHLY and CDR2 is FYNNEI. Written as DNA, the CDR3 is TGTGCCAGCAATGAAAGGACTAACCCCTACAATGAGCAGTTCTTC. Translation gives CASNERTNPYNEQFF. The full variable domain, its missing parts supplied by reference TRBV2 and TRBJ2-1, is EPEVTQTPSHQVTQMGQEVILRCVPISNHLYFYWYRQILGQKVEFLVSFYNNEISEKSEIFDDQFSVERPDGSNFTLKIRSTKLEDSAMYFCASNERTNPYNEQFFGPGTRLTVL.